One sample yielded the 19 T cell receptor beta chains listed below, sequenced in a study of control samples from healthy donors and cancer patients. The method was immunoSEQ multiplex PCR; TCRdb's version includes in-frame clones alone and lacks a portion of them. The repertoire includes around 110,000 clones, 75% to 90% of them detected once, and approximately 1.1% sits in the top ten. Sequences were obtained from PBMCs. The receptors shown here come from a woman aged 45-59 years with colorectal cancer.

This rearrangement joins TRBV5-5 to TRBJ2-1; D possibly corresponds to TRBD2 (6 bases). The CDR3 length is 13 residues. V shed 3 bases and J shed 7 bases, with 11 bases lying between them. CDR1 is SGHKS and CDR2 is YYEKEE in the germline V gene (reference sequence). The CDR3 sequence: CASSWDLGNEQFF. The CDR3 region has the DNA TGTGCCAGCAGCTGGGACTTAGGGAATGAGCAGTTCTTC.

Only one count was recorded for this clone. The chain combines TRBV9 with TRBJ1-2; 12 bases align to TRBD1. Germline V gene lookup returns CDR1 SGDLS and CDR2 YYNGEE. The CDR3 is made up of 14 amino acids. V was clipped by 0 bases and J by 8 bases; unmatched bases: 2. The CDR3 here is CASSVGGQGAGYTF. CDR3 DNA: TGTGCCAGCAGCGTAGGGGGACAGGGGGCGGGCTACACCTTC.

This clone appeared once. The chain has TRBV6-1 and TRBJ2-3; 11 bases are a match to TRBD1. Germline lookup yields CDR1 MNHNS and CDR2 SASEGT. Trimming cost V 4 bases and J 1 base; bases outside gene matches: 16. This CDR3 has 20 amino acids. CDR3 DNA sequence: TGTGCCAGCAGTGTTCCGGGACAGGGGGTCTATGGGATCGGCACAGATACGCAGTATTTT. Its translation: CASSVPGQGVYGIGTDTQYF.

The chain is built from TRBV9 and TRBJ2-5; the D gene is possibly TRBD2 (5 bases). Per the germline V gene, CDR1 is SGDLS and CDR2 is YYNGEE. CDR3 size: 14 residues. The V end lost 0 bases, the J end lost 1 base, and 7 bases lay between the germline ends. CDR3 bases: TGTGCCAGCAGCGTAGGAACTAGCCAAGAGACCCAGTACTTC. Its translation is CASSVGTSQETQYF. The variable domain in full, completed from reference TRBV9 and TRBJ2-5, reads DSGVTQTPKHLITATGQRVTLRCSPRSGDLSVYWYQQSLDQGLQFLIQYYNGEERAKGNILERFSAQQFPDLHSELNLSSLELGDSALYFCASSVGTSQETQYFGPGTRLLVL.

This chain links TRBV10-1 with TRBJ2-1, with 10 bases identical to TRBD2. The germline V gene has CDR1 WNHNN and CDR2 SYGVQD (reference sequence). Unmatched junction bases numbered 7, after V lost 0 bases and J lost 5 bases. The length of the CDR3 is 17 residues. This CDR3 reads CASSESRGLASHNEQFF. The CDR3 region has the DNA TGCGCCAGCAGTGAGTCGCGGGGACTAGCGTCGCACAATGAGCAGTTCTTC.

The CDR3 DNA is TGCGCCAGCAGCAAAGGGCTTTTGAACACTGAAGCTTTCTTT. Translation gives CASSKGLLNTEAFF. The chain recombines TRBV4-1 with TRBJ1-1; D remains ambiguous. CDR1 and CDR2 (germline): MGHRA, YSYEKL. This CDR3 is 14 amino acids long. V lost 5 bases, J lost 0 bases, and 10 bases lay in between.

V and J are TRBV7-6 and TRBJ2-2; unclear D gene. CDR1 is SGHVS, CDR2 FNYEAQ, per germline. The CDR3 loop spans 14 amino acids. V was pared by 3 bases and J by 6 bases, with 11 bases between. DNA of the CDR3: TGTGCCAGCAGCTTGGTGTCTCTCCCCGGGGAGCTGTTTTTT. This codes for CASSLVSLPGELFF.

The gene calls are TRBV5-8 and TRBJ1-6; the match to TRBD1 covers 7 bases. Per germline, CDR1 SGHTS and CDR2 YDEGEE. The CDR3 covers 15 residues. V was pared by 4 bases and J by 8 bases, with 9 bases of the junction left unmatched. In DNA form, the CDR3 reads TGTGCCAGCAGCCGATGGACAGGTCTGGATTCACCCCTCCACTTT. It translates to CASSRWTGLDSPLHF.

This clone was observed once. This chain uses TRBV11-3 with TRBJ2-2; D perhaps matches TRBD1 (6 bases). The V gene's germline CDR1 is SGHNT and CDR2 YENEEA. The CDR3 has 14 amino acids. The germline V and J ends were trimmed by 4 bases and 3 bases, with 9 bases remaining between them. DNA of the CDR3: TGTGCCAGCAGCTCGGACAGATACACCGGGGAGCTGTTTTTT. This sequence encodes CASSSDRYTGELFF.

The chain recombines TRBV30 with TRBJ2-7, with D perhaps TRBD1 or TRBD2 (5 bases each). This CDR3 spans 14 amino acids. CDR1 and CDR2 from the germline V gene are GTSNPN and SVGIG (reference sequence). The V and J ends lost 0 bases and 9 bases respectively, with 18 bases between them. CDR3 region: CAWSVSVHTRGQYF. DNA for the CDR3: TGTGCCTGGAGTGTCTCTGTACATACGAGGGGGCAGTACTTC.

This clone was seen only a few times. The chain carries TRBV5-6 and TRBJ1-2, with D uncertain. The germline V gene encodes CDR1 SGHDT and CDR2 YYEEEE. CDR3 length: 14 amino acids. The V end was cut by 0 bases, the J end by 7 bases, with 13 bases between. DNA for the CDR3: TGTGCCAGCAGCTTGGAGTCCCCAAACGGTGGCTACACCTTC. It specifies CASSLESPNGGYTF.

CDR3 protein: CASSSGASYGYTF. The CDR3 coding sequence is TGTGCCAGCAGCTCCGGGGCTTCATATGGCTACACCTTC. The V and J genes are TRBV7-2 and TRBJ1-2, with a tentative D call TRBD1 (5 bases). The CDR3 is 13 amino acids. V shed 4 bases and J shed 5 bases, with 11 bases lying between them. Germline V lookup: CDR1 SGHTA, CDR2 FQGNSA.

The rearrangement links TRBV7-6 to TRBJ2-3, with TRBD2 matching over 8 bases. Trimming cost V 2 bases and J 2 bases; bases outside gene matches: 3. This CDR3 is built from 15 residues. Germline V lookup: CDR1 SGHVS, CDR2 FNYEAQ. Here the CDR3 DNA reads TGTGCCAGCAGCTTAAGCGGGAGAGACACAGATACGCAGTATTTT. Its translation is CASSLSGRDTDTQYF. The complete variable domain, with remaining parts taken from reference TRBV7-6 and TRBJ2-3, reads GAGVSQSPRYKVTKRGQDVALRCDPISGHVSLYWYRQALGQGPEFLTYFNYEAQQDKSGLPNDRFSAERPEGSISTLTIQRTEQRDSAMYRCASSLSGRDTDTQYFGPGTRLTVL.

The rearrangement links TRBV28 to TRBJ1-5; no firm D call. From germline, CDR1 is MDHEN and CDR2 SYDVKM. V was trimmed by 6 bases and J by 4 bases, leaving 10 bases between them. The CDR3 length is 13 residues. The CDR3 protein is CASRPTRNQPQHF. The CDR3 region has the DNA TGTGCCAGCAGACCAACCCGGAATCAGCCCCAGCATTTT.

Only a few counts were recorded for this clone. The chain employs TRBV28 and TRBJ2-7; D not certain. Germline CDR1 is MDHEN and CDR2 is SYDVKM. This CDR3 contains 11 residues. Trimming stripped 5 bases from V and 4 bases from J, with 6 bases between. DNA for the CDR3: TGTGCCAGCAGTACCCAATACGAGCAGTACTTC. Translated: CASSTQYEQYF. The entire variable domain, with the rest obtained from reference TRBV28 and TRBJ2-7, is as follows: DVKVTQSSRYLVKRTGEKVFLECVQDMDHENMFWYRQDPGLGLRLIYFSYDVKMKEKGDIPEGYSVSREKKERFSLILESASTNQTSMYLCASSTQYEQYFGPGTRLTVT.

The chain recombines TRBV5-1 with TRBJ2-5; weak D call: TRBD1 (5 bases). The CDR3 is 13 residues long. Germline V gives CDR1 SGHRS, CDR2 YFSETQ. V lost 7 bases, J lost 4 bases, and 14 bases lay in between. CDR3 region: CASAVGRVETQYF. The CDR3 bases are TGCGCCAGCGCAGTTGGCAGGGTAGAGACCCAGTACTTC.

V and J are TRBV6-6 and TRBJ1-1, with a possible D match to TRBD1 (5 bases). The germline CDR1 and CDR2 sequences are MNHNY and SVGAGI (reference sequence). Trimming took off 0 bases at V and 6 bases at J, with 8 bases between the two ends. The CDR3 is 13 residues long. The CDR3 here is CASSYSQGAEAFF. The CDR3 nucleotides are TGTGCCAGCAGTTACTCCCAAGGGGCTGAAGCTTTCTTT.

The chain employs TRBV10-3 and TRBJ1-2; 8 nucleotides align to TRBD1. J gave up 4 bases and V 2 bases, and 9 bases lay outside the gene matches. CDR1 and CDR2 (germline): ENHRY, SYGVKD. There are 16 residues in the CDR3. CDR3 residues: CAISETIRQGIYGYTF. CDR3 DNA: TGTGCCATCAGTGAGACAATCCGACAGGGGATCTATGGCTACACCTTC.

The J gene is TRBJ2-1, the V gene TRBV12-3 or TRBV12-4, with D maybe TRBD2 (5 bases). This CDR3 is built from 13 residues. Trimming stripped 6 bases from V and 7 bases from J, with 13 bases between. The CDR3 DNA sequence: TGTGCCAGCAGCCGGGCGGGTTTGAATGAGCAGTTCTTC. Protein product: CASSRAGLNEQFF.